This TCR beta chain was retrieved from a study of CD8+ T cells in alopecia areata. Across the whole study: Treated patients were given 5 to 10 mg oral tofacitinib twice daily. Study-wide points: Lesional scalp displayed greater clonality than normal scalp, most notably in alopecia totalis/universalis.

Reverse transcription of extracted RNA yielded cDNA, which provided the sequencing template. This table comes from immunoSEQ multiplex PCR, and its TCRdb copy is limited to in-frame clones, with some not included. The sample has 150,000 to 200,000 clones; about 63% are singletons. The V and J ends lost 1 base and 2 bases respectively, with 17 bases between them. CDR3 size: 17 residues. Germline CDR1 and CDR2: SGHTA and FQGNSA. Patients with alopecia areata provided lesional scalp punch biopsies as well as peripheral blood. Regarding this clone: The antigen is unknown.

The sequence came from a human donor with alopecia areata. The rearrangement joins TRBV7-2 to TRBJ1-2; D gene unclear. The sequencing here drew on CD4+ T cells sorted from blood, taken at week 0. DNA of the CDR3: TGTGCCAGCAGCTTAGGGGAAGGAGGAAGGAGCAACTATGGCTACACCTTC. It specifies CASSLGEGGRSNYGYTF.